This T cell receptor (beta chain) was obtained from a study of blood T cell repertoires in COVID-19. Methods used by the authors: Amplification from reference gene primers served as the basis for estimated nucleated cell counts. The method was immunoSEQ multiplex PCR; TCRdb's version includes in-frame clones alone and lacks a portion of them. Clonal size and the V and J genes are those of that table, whereas D and trimming came from the DNA. Among around 8,000 clones, 75% to 90% were seen once, and the ten largest hold around 10%. The CDR3 covers 14 residues. The ends were cut back, 0 bases at V and 10 bases at J, with 12 bases in the middle. Germline V CDR1 and CDR2: LGHDT, YNNKEL (reference sequence).

This receptor was identified in a human donor in a cohort sampled during active COVID-19. J is TRBJ1-4 and V is TRBV3-1 (or the pseudogene TRBV3-2); D unresolved. The specimen was peripheral blood. The CDR3 coding sequence is TGTGCCAGCAGCCAAGATCGGTGGGCAGGAAAACTGTTTTTT. It translates to CASSQDRWAGKLFF.